The 15 T cell receptor beta chains presented below share a single source sample, sequenced in a study of blood T cells in healthy people across ages. Together with a sample-barcoded 5' primer, a J-beta primer mix was included in a second PCR lasting about 6 to 11 cycles. TCRdb re-analysed the 5' RACE reads in MiXCR, keeping a single row per CDR3 protein. The table records roughly 2 million distinct CDR3 sequences, around 48% of them present only once. Source material: blood. These receptors were collected from a middle-aged woman in good health.

This clonotype has a handful of counts. The V and J genes are TRBV24-1 and TRBJ1-5; TRBD1 matches at 8 bases. Unmatched junction bases numbered 10, after V lost 4 bases and J lost 0 bases. There are 18 residues in the CDR3. Looked up from germline, CDR1 is KGHDR and CDR2 is SFDVKD. The CDR3 region is CATSEANSGQDSNQPQHF. DNA of the CDR3: TGTGCCACCAGTGAAGCTAATTCGGGACAGGATAGCAATCAGCCCCAGCATTTT.

The V call is TRBV6-2 or TRBV6-3, the J call TRBJ1-4, with D tentatively TRBD1 (5 bases). V was shortened by 5 bases and J by 8 bases, with 15 bases between the two germline ends. CDR1 and CDR2 (germline): MNHEY, SVGEGT. This CDR3 region has 14 residues. The CDR3 region is CASSRGARREKLFF. CDR3 nucleotide sequence: TGTGCCAGCAGTAGGGGCGCCCGGCGCGAAAAACTGTTTTTT.

In its sample, this clonotype was seen a few times. The chain couples TRBV7-2 to TRBJ2-3; 12 bases are a match to TRBD2. The germline V gene encodes CDR1 SGHTA and CDR2 FQGNSA. This CDR3 has 18 residues. After removal of 5 bases from V and 1 base from J, the junction contained 10 bases not matched to a gene. Written as DNA, the CDR3 is TGTGCCAGCAGCCGTCTAGCGGGGGGGCTCGGAGGCACAGATACGCAGTATTTT. Translated: CASSRLAGGLGGTDTQYF.

The chain combines TRBV20-1 with TRBJ2-1; 10 nucleotides agree with TRBD2. Looked up from germline, CDR1 is DFQATT and CDR2 is SNEGSKA (reference sequence). J lost 1 base, V lost 1 base, and 4 bases had no gene match. The CDR3 extends over 16 amino acids. The CDR3 nucleotides read TGCAGTGCTAGAGGCAGGACTAGCGGTTCCTACAATGAGCAGTTCTTC. Residues: CSARGRTSGSYNEQFF.

This clonotype came up a few times. This chain links TRBV7-2 with TRBJ2-7; 9 nucleotides align to TRBD2. CDR1 is SGHTA and CDR2 is FQGNSA in the germline V gene. V lost 3 bases, J lost 7 bases, and 10 bases stayed unmatched. The CDR3 runs to 15 residues. Written as DNA, the CDR3 is TGTGCCAGCAGCTTCGGGCGGGGGGGCGTCAATGAGCAGTACTTC. Its translation is CASSFGRGGVNEQYF.

This chain links TRBV12-3 or TRBV12-4 with TRBJ1-5, with 8 bases identical to TRBD1. The length of the CDR3 is 16 residues. Trimming at V came to 4 bases and at J to 3 bases, leaving 8 bases not matched to a gene. The CDR3 DNA sequence: TGTGCCAGCAGTTCTTACGGACAGGGCGACAATCAGCCCCAGCATTTT. Encoded protein: CASSSYGQGDNQPQHF.

The sample holds a few counts of this clonotype. As DNA, the CDR3 is TGCAGCGTTGATTGGCAAGAGACCCAGTACTTC. Encoded protein: CSVDWQETQYF. This chain links TRBV29-1 with TRBJ2-5; D is undetermined. CDR1 and CDR2 from the germline V gene are SQVTM and ANQGSEA. The V and J ends lost 3 bases and 2 bases respectively, with 4 bases between them. The CDR3 sequence is 11 residues long.

The CDR3 here is CARTDRGPEQYF. The CDR3 DNA follows: TGCGCCAGGACGGACAGGGGGCCAGAGCAGTACTTC. The rearrangement joins TRBV10-1 to TRBJ2-5, with TRBD1 matching over 11 bases. Germline V gene sequence: CDR1 WNHNN, CDR2 SYGVQD (reference sequence). After removal of 9 bases from V and 11 bases from J, the junction contained 8 bases not matched to a gene. The CDR3 loop spans 12 amino acids.

The J gene is TRBJ1-2, the V gene TRBV29-1; no reliable D call. Trimming removed 3 bases at V and 8 bases at J, with 10 bases between. The CDR3 sequence is 11 residues long. Germline CDR1 is SQVTM and CDR2 is ANQGSEA. The CDR3 DNA follows: TGCAGCGTTGAGGGTCAGATCGGCTACACCTTC. Protein product: CSVEGQIGYTF.

This chain uses TRBV9 with TRBJ2-3, with D maybe TRBD2 (5 bases). Trimming cost V 3 bases and J 3 bases, with 20 bases left between them. This CDR3 has 17 amino acids. The germline CDR1 and CDR2 sequences are SGDLS and YYNGEE. The CDR3 region is CASSGGGDYRSTDTQYF. The CDR3 nucleotides read TGTGCCAGCAGCGGCGGAGGAGACTACCGTTCGACAGATACGCAGTATTTT.

The chain combines TRBV5-1 with TRBJ2-5, with D uncertain. From germline, CDR1 is SGHRS and CDR2 YFSETQ. CDR3 length: 15 residues. V was clipped by 0 bases and J by 0 bases, with 9 bases between them. The CDR3 sequence: CASSLAAAYQETQYF. CDR3 nucleotides: TGCGCCAGCAGCTTGGCGGCAGCGTACCAAGAGACCCAGTACTTC.

DNA of the CDR3: TGCAGTGCCCCCCCGTTTCAGGGGCAGCGAGAGACCCAGTACTTC. As protein: CSAPPFQGQRETQYF. The V and J genes are TRBV20-1 and TRBJ2-7, with D tentatively TRBD1 (6 bases). The tail of the sequence fits TRBJ2-5 better, so the J call may be wrong. CDR3 length: 15 residues. Per the germline V gene, CDR1 is DFQATT and CDR2 is SNEGSKA (reference sequence).

A word on this clonotype: It may be a read error: a sequence one base away is much more abundant. The CDR3 coding sequence is TGTGCCAGCAGCGACACTCGAGAGGCCCAGTACTTC. Protein sequence: CASSDTREAQYF. The rearrangement joins TRBV13 to TRBJ2-5; D unclear. Germline values: CDR1 PRHDT, CDR2 FYEKMQ (reference sequence). The CDR3 spans 12 residues.

This clonotype showed up just a few times. The chain links TRBV13 to TRBJ2-5, with TRBD2 matching 10 bases. Unmatched junction bases numbered 9, after V lost 3 bases and J lost 2 bases. CDR1 is PRHDT, CDR2 FYEKMQ, per germline (reference sequence). This CDR3 contains 17 residues. The CDR3 sequence: CASSLWGTSGEQETQYF. The CDR3 DNA reads TGTGCCAGCAGCTTGTGGGGTACTAGCGGGGAACAAGAGACCCAGTACTTC.

This clonotype occurred a few times. V is TRBV29-1 and J is TRBJ2-5, with 7 bases that match TRBD2. With 7 bases clipped from V and 4 bases from J, the junction kept 6 bases outside the gene matches. Per the germline V gene, CDR1 is SQVTM and CDR2 is ANQGSEA. The CDR3 covers 12 residues. CDR3 amino acids: CSGTTSAETQYF. The CDR3 DNA is TGCAGCGGAACAACTAGCGCAGAGACCCAGTACTTC.